Presented here are 20 T cell receptor beta chains from one specimen sequenced in a study of T-cell memory formation after mild COVID-19. TCRdb re-analysed the 5' RACE reads in MiXCR, keeping a single row per CDR3 protein. The table records under 450,000 distinct CDR3 sequences, under 25% of them present only once. Material for sequencing was PBMCs or a T cell subset sorted from them (not recorded which). The receptors here all came from an adult woman who had mild COVID-19 (a few samples of this study predate the infection). Cell type and time point are not known.

This clonotype was found a few times. This sequence joins TRBV2 and TRBJ1-2, with 7 bases lining up with TRBD1. CDR1 and CDR2 (germline): SNHLY, FYNNEI. V shed 3 bases and J 1 base; nucleotides not matched to a gene: 11. The CDR3 has 17 amino acids. The CDR3 bases are TGTGCCAGCAGTGACTTTGGACAGGCATTGGTTAACTATGGCTACACCTTC. Translation: CASSDFGQALVNYGYTF. The full variable domain, in which reference TRBV2 and TRBJ1-2 provide the parts outside the CDR3, is EPEVTQTPSHQVTQMGQEVILRCVPISNHLYFYWYRQILGQKVEFLVSFYNNEISEKSEIFDDQFSVERPDGSNFTLKIRSTKLEDSAMYFCASSDFGQALVNYGYTFGSGTRLTVV.

The chain is built from TRBV5-1 and TRBJ1-2, with TRBD1 matching 7 bases. This CDR3 has 15 residues. The germline V gene has CDR1 SGHRS and CDR2 YFSETQ. After removal of 5 bases from V and 6 bases from J, the junction contained 13 bases not matched to a gene. The CDR3 loop reads CASSGGQINVDGYTF. In DNA, the CDR3 is TGCGCCAGCAGTGGGGGACAGATAAACGTCGATGGCTACACCTTC.

In its sample, this clonotype was seen a few times. This sequence joins TRBV6-2 or TRBV6-3 and TRBJ2-7; weak D call: TRBD1 (6 bases). CDR1 MNHEY and CDR2 SVGEGT come from the germline V gene. Deletions cut 2 bases from V and 3 bases from J, with 14 bases between. The CDR3 is 15 residues long. This CDR3 is CASSYAGTTIYEQYF. The CDR3 coding sequence is TGTGCCAGCAGTTACGCCGGGACAACTATCTACGAGCAGTACTTC.

This clonotype was observed a few times. CDR3 amino acids: CSGKEGTQYF. In DNA form, the CDR3 reads TGCAGCGGAAAAGAGGGGACCCAGTACTTC. The V call is TRBV29-1, the J call TRBJ2-5, with D tentatively TRBD2 (5 bases). This CDR3 contains 10 residues. The germline CDR1 and CDR2 sequences are SQVTM and ANQGSEA. Trimming removed 7 bases from V and 7 bases from J, with 10 bases in between.

This clonotype has only a few counts. V usage is TRBV6-5 and J usage is TRBJ2-1; 8 nucleotides agree with TRBD2. The germline gives CDR1 MNHEY, CDR2 SVGAGI. Germline trimming cut 0 bases from V and 2 bases from J; bases unmatched to any gene: 6. This CDR3 has 17 amino acids. The CDR3 protein is CASSYSLLAGTYNEQFF. The DNA of the CDR3 is TGTGCCAGCAGTTACTCGCTCCTAGCGGGTACCTACAATGAGCAGTTCTTC.

This clonotype was picked up a small number of times. The V call is TRBV7-6, the J call TRBJ2-1; 12 bases are a match to TRBD2. Germline CDR1 SGHVS, CDR2 FNYEAQ. J gave up 2 bases and V 4 bases, and 3 bases lay outside the gene matches. The CDR3 is 16 amino acids. CDR3 nucleotides: TGTGCCAGCAGCTACCTAGCGGGGGGGCCCTACAATGAGCAGTTCTTC. It is translated as CASSYLAGGPYNEQFF.

V usage is TRBV3-1 and J usage is TRBJ2-6; D unclear. Germline lookup yields CDR1 LGHDT and CDR2 YNNKEL (reference sequence). V was shortened by 0 bases and J by 0 bases, with 9 bases between the two germline ends. The CDR3 length is 17 residues. CDR3 in amino acids: CASSQDLSLSGANVLTF. The CDR3 DNA follows: TGTGCCAGCAGCCAAGATTTGTCGCTCTCTGGGGCCAACGTCCTGACTTTC.

This clonotype was seen ten or more times. The genes are TRBV12-3 or TRBV12-4 and TRBJ1-3; the match to TRBD1 covers 8 bases. V gave up 6 bases and J gave up 0 bases; unmatched junction bases: 7. The CDR3 is 16 residues long. The CDR3 here is CASRSTGGGSGNTIYF. The CDR3 DNA is TGTGCCAGCAGAAGCACAGGGGGAGGCTCTGGAAACACCATATATTTT.

This chain connects TRBV7-6 to TRBJ2-1; 7 positions match TRBD2. Germline lookup yields CDR1 SGHVS and CDR2 FNYEAQ. CDR3 size: 14 residues. Trimming took 5 bases from V and 2 from J; bases not matched to a gene: 3. CDR3 protein: CASSREDAYNEQFF. As DNA, the CDR3 is TGTGCCAGCAGCCGGGAGGATGCCTACAATGAGCAGTTCTTC. Full variable domain (rest looked up from reference TRBV7-6 and TRBJ2-1): GAGVSQSPRYKVTKRGQDVALRCDPISGHVSLYWYRQALGQGPEFLTYFNYEAQQDKSGLPNDRFSAERPEGSISTLTIQRTEQRDSAMYRCASSREDAYNEQFFGPGTRLTVL.

The J gene is TRBJ2-5, the V gene TRBV20-1; D ambiguous. There are 12 residues in the CDR3. Germline V gene data show CDR1 as DFQATT and CDR2 as SNEGSKA (reference sequence). Trimming cost V 2 bases and J 3 bases, with 7 bases left between them. For the CDR3, the DNA is TGCAGTGCTAGAAACCCGGAAGAGACCCAGTACTTC. This sequence encodes CSARNPEETQYF.

The chain links TRBV4-2 to TRBJ2-4; TRBD1 is a possible D gene (5 bases). This CDR3 region has 19 residues. Germline-derived CDR1 and CDR2 are LGHNA and YNFKEQ. The V end lost 0 bases, the J end lost 0 bases, and 18 bases lay between the germline ends. The CDR3 loop is CASSQDPAGILLAKNIQYF. CDR3 DNA: TGTGCCAGCAGCCAAGACCCGGCAGGGATCCTCCTAGCCAAAAACATTCAGTACTTC.

This clonotype showed up just a few times. J is TRBJ2-1 and V is TRBV5-6; D perhaps matches TRBD2 (5 bases). Germline lookup yields CDR1 SGHDT and CDR2 YYEEEE. The V end was cut by 1 base, the J end by 6 bases, with 11 bases between. CDR3 size: 14 residues. CDR3 sequence: CASSLFSSSNEQFF. DNA for the CDR3: TGTGCCAGCAGCTTGTTTTCTAGCAGCAATGAGCAGTTCTTC.

The gene calls are TRBV12-3 or TRBV12-4 and TRBJ2-2; 11 bases fit TRBD2. The CDR3 runs 16 residues. V shed 6 bases and J 5 bases; nucleotides not matched to a gene: 8. Here the CDR3 reads CASSHGLAGGTGELFF. CDR3 DNA sequence: TGTGCCAGCAGCCACGGACTAGCGGGTGGGACCGGGGAGCTGTTTTTT.

The V call is TRBV5-4, the J call TRBJ2-7; perhaps D is TRBD1 or TRBD2 (5 bases each). The V gene lost 4 bases and the J gene lost 2 bases, with 13 bases spanning the gap. This CDR3 comprises 14 residues. The germline V gene has CDR1 SGHNT and CDR2 YYREEE (reference sequence). The CDR3, as DNA: TGTGCCAGCAGCCCGAGGGACGGAGCCTACGAGCAGTACTTC. Translated: CASSPRDGAYEQYF.

This clonotype was counted only a few times. V usage is TRBV12-3 or TRBV12-4 and J usage is TRBJ1-6; no definite D call. The V and J ends lost 1 base and 13 bases respectively, with 5 bases between them. The CDR3 is 11 residues long. CDR3 protein: CASSLGHPLHF. The CDR3 DNA reads TGTGCCAGCAGTTTAGGCCACCCCCTCCACTTT.

The chain links TRBV27 to TRBJ1-4; D may be TRBD1 (5 bases). Germline-derived CDR1 and CDR2 are MNHEY and SMNVEV (reference sequence). The CDR3 runs 13 residues. Trimming cost V 5 bases and J 8 bases, with 12 bases left between them. CDR3 amino acids: CASSISTDEKLFF. The CDR3 region has the DNA TGTGCCAGCAGTATCTCGACAGACGAAAAACTGTTTTTT. Variable domain in full (rest from reference TRBV27 and TRBJ1-4): EAQVTQNPRYLITVTGKKLTVTCSQNMNHEYMSWYRQDPGLGLRQIYYSMNVEVTDKGDVPEGYKVSRKEKRNFPLILESPSPNQTSLYFCASSISTDEKLFFGSGTQLSVL.

This rearrangement joins TRBV30 to TRBJ2-5; tentatively, D is TRBD1 or TRBD2 (6 bases each). Germline V lookup: CDR1 GTSNPN, CDR2 SVGIG (reference sequence). The CDR3 has 12 residues. Trimming took off 3 bases at V and 5 bases at J, with 10 bases between the two ends. DNA of the CDR3: TGTGCCTGGAGGCGGAGGGGGGAGACCCAGTACTTC. This codes for CAWRRRGETQYF.

This clonotype was counted between two and nine times. J is TRBJ1-1 and V is TRBV19; D gene ambiguous. CDR1 is LNHDA and CDR2 is SQIVND in the germline V gene (reference sequence). CDR3 length: 12 amino acids. Trimming shortened V by 5 bases and J by 10 bases, and 14 bases separated the two germline ends. The CDR3 DNA is TGTGCCAGTAGTGCCGGACCCGCCACAGCTTTCTTT. It specifies CASSAGPATAFF.

This clonotype was recorded once. The chain couples TRBV3-1 to TRBJ2-2; D might be TRBD1 (6 bases). CDR1 and CDR2 (germline): LGHDT, YNNKEL (reference sequence). The CDR3 is 18 amino acids. V lost 2 bases, J lost 2 bases, and 18 bases lay in between. The CDR3 region has the DNA TGTGCCAGCAGCCAAAATAAAGCAGGGGCGAGAAACACCGGGGAGCTGTTTTTT. This sequence encodes CASSQNKAGARNTGELFF.

The rearrangement links TRBV5-1 to TRBJ1-1, with D possibly TRBD1 on 5 matching bases. Trimming left V 2 bases short and J 3 bases short, with 11 bases between. The CDR3 runs to 14 residues. Per the germline V gene, CDR1 is SGHRS and CDR2 is YFSETQ. This chain's CDR3 is CASSLGSGHTEAFF. DNA of the CDR3: TGCGCCAGCAGCTTAGGGTCGGGACACACTGAAGCTTTCTTT.